These 18 T cell receptor beta chains came from one sample sequenced in a study of cytomegalovirus exposure and HLA in healthy donors. PCR was performed using 60 Vbeta and 13 Jbeta primers. Profiling relied on immunoSEQ multiplex PCR, and the TCRdb table lists in-frame clones only, not all of them. The profile covers about 140,000 clones, with around 75% appearing a single time and approximately 1.1% taken by the ten largest. Sequencing was done on a sample of PBMCs. The receptors come from a female donor in good health and CMV-seronegative.

V is TRBV28 and J is TRBJ1-2; no reliable D call. Trimming pared 3 bases from V and 5 bases from J, leaving 10 bases between. The germline CDR1 and CDR2 sequences are MDHEN and SYDVKM. The CDR3 contains 13 residues. DNA for the CDR3: TGTGCCAGCAGTTTTGTGGAGGCATATGGCTACACCTTC. It encodes CASSFVEAYGYTF.

The gene calls are TRBV5-1 and TRBJ2-3; TRBD1 matches 7 bases. The germline V gene encodes CDR1 SGHRS and CDR2 YFSETQ. V shed 0 bases, J shed 0 bases, and the junction held 4 bases outside the gene matches. This CDR3 comprises 16 residues. CDR3 region: CASSLGQGASTDTQYF. The CDR3 bases are TGCGCCAGCAGCTTGGGACAGGGCGCTAGCACAGATACGCAGTATTTT.

The V and J genes are TRBV4-1 and TRBJ2-1; perhaps TRBD2 as D (6 bases). V lost 1 base and J lost 8, with 15 bases in between. This CDR3 contains 15 residues. From germline, CDR1 is MGHRA and CDR2 YSYEKL. The CDR3 DNA is TGCGCCAGCAGCCAAGGTGGTGGAGGGTGGGATGAGCAGTTCTTC. Translation: CASSQGGGGWDEQFF.

The J gene is TRBJ2-1, the V gene TRBV6-5, with a tentative D call TRBD2 (7 bases). The germline V gene has CDR1 MNHEY and CDR2 SVGAGI. The V end lost 6 bases, the J end lost 2 bases, and 14 bases lay between the germline ends. This CDR3 spans 15 amino acids. The DNA for the CDR3 is TGTGCCAGCAGACCCTGGGAGGGGGCCTACAATGAGCAGTTCTTC. The encoded protein is CASRPWEGAYNEQFF.

The V gene is TRBV28, the J gene TRBJ2-7; 7 bases fit TRBD2. The germline V gene encodes CDR1 MDHEN and CDR2 SYDVKM. The CDR3 runs 15 residues. J gave up 6 bases and V 5 bases, and 13 bases lay outside the gene matches. The CDR3: CASSPTPLAEGEQYF. CDR3 bases: TGTGCCAGCAGTCCTACCCCTCTAGCGGAGGGCGAGCAGTACTTC. Supplemented by reference TRBV28 and TRBJ2-7, the full variable domain reads DVKVTQSSRYLVKRTGEKVFLECVQDMDHENMFWYRQDPGLGLRLIYFSYDVKMKEKGDIPEGYSVSREKKERFSLILESASTNQTSMYLCASSPTPLAEGEQYFGPGTRLTVT.

J is TRBJ2-1 and V is TRBV4-1; 8 positions match TRBD2. Germline V lookup: CDR1 MGHRA, CDR2 YSYEKL. This CDR3 has 17 residues. V trimming: 1 base; J trimming: 4 bases; junction bases outside the gene matches: 9. DNA for the CDR3: TGCGCCAGCAGCCAAGGTAGGGTAGCGGGAAGATACAATGAGCAGTTCTTC. As protein: CASSQGRVAGRYNEQFF.

The V call is TRBV7-2, the J call TRBJ2-7; 9 bases map to TRBD1. The trim removed 1 base at V and 3 bases at J, leaving 4 bases unmatched. The germline CDR1 and CDR2 sequences are SGHTA and FQGNSA. The CDR3 has 15 residues. The DNA for the CDR3 is TGTGCCAGCAGCTTAGGGACAGGGGAGTTCTACGAGCAGTACTTC. Amino acids: CASSLGTGEFYEQYF.

This sequence joins TRBV18 and TRBJ2-1, with 8 bases that match TRBD2. CDR1 and CDR2 from the germline V gene are KGHSH and LQKENI. Germline trimming cut 3 bases from V and 8 bases from J; bases unmatched to any gene: 9. The CDR3 sequence is 15 residues long. The CDR3 loop reads CASSPPGLESHEQFF. The CDR3 DNA reads TGTGCCAGCTCACCCCCGGGACTAGAATCCCATGAGCAGTTCTTC. The whole variable domain, filled in from reference TRBV18 and TRBJ2-1, reads NAGVMQNPRHLVRRRGQEARLRCSPMKGHSHVYWYRQLPEEGLKFMVYLQKENIIDESGMPKERFSAEFPKEGPSILRIQQVVRGDSAAYFCASSPPGLESHEQFFGPGTRLTVL.

The CDR3 DNA is TGTGCCAGCAGTTGGGACTGGCGCAATGAGCAGTTCTTC. Its protein is CASSWDWRNEQFF. This sequence joins TRBV27 and TRBJ2-1, with a tentative D call TRBD2 (6 bases). V lost 4 bases and J 6 bases, leaving 10 bases between the germline ends. The CDR3 totals 13 residues. CDR1 is MNHEY, CDR2 SMNVEV, per germline (reference sequence).

The chain has TRBV7-9 and TRBJ2-5, with 8 bases matching TRBD2. Germline CDR1 SEHNR, CDR2 FQNEAQ (reference sequence). The CDR3 totals 16 residues. Trimming removed 1 base from V and 3 bases from J; junction bases left unmatched: 7. CDR3 sequence: CASSLVTGGPEETQYF. CDR3 DNA: TGTGCCAGCAGCTTAGTGACGGGAGGGCCGGAAGAGACCCAGTACTTC.

The V and J genes are TRBV28 and TRBJ1-5; 11 bases line up with TRBD1. This CDR3 is built from 15 residues. Germline-derived CDR1 and CDR2 are MDHEN and SYDVKM. The ends lost 5 bases at V and 5 bases at J; junction bases unmatched: 5. As DNA, the CDR3 is TGTGCCAGCAGTCTCGGGACAGGGGGGGATCAGCCCCAGCATTTT. This sequence encodes CASSLGTGGDQPQHF.

The V gene is TRBV14, the J gene TRBJ2-7; perhaps TRBD1 as D (5 bases). The CDR3 is 14 residues long. Germline lookup yields CDR1 SGHDN and CDR2 FVKESK. V was shortened by 5 bases and J by 2 bases, with 13 bases between the two germline ends. As DNA, the CDR3 is TGTGCCAGCAGCGCCTGGGGCAGAACCTACGAGCAGTACTTC. This sequence encodes CASSAWGRTYEQYF.

The CDR3: CASRAFSGSYGELFF. The CDR3 nucleotides read TGTGCCAGCAGGGCATTTAGCGGGAGTTACGGGGAGCTGTTTTTT. V usage is TRBV27 and J usage is TRBJ2-2; TRBD2 aligns across 9 bases. Germline V gene sequence: CDR1 MNHEY, CDR2 SMNVEV (reference sequence). V shed 6 bases, J shed 7 bases, and the junction held 9 bases outside the gene matches. This CDR3 has 15 residues.

DNA for the CDR3: TGTGCCAGCAGTTGGGGGACAGGGCAGGTCTATGGCTACACCTTC. It translates to CASSWGTGQVYGYTF. The chain couples TRBV28 to TRBJ1-2, with 9 bases aligning to TRBD1. Germline loops: CDR1 MDHEN, CDR2 SYDVKM. Trimming removed 4 bases from V and 4 bases from J; junction bases left unmatched: 7. The CDR3 runs to 15 residues.

This clone was detected once. This chain joins TRBV29-1 and TRBJ1-1, with 8 bases fitting TRBD1. V trimming: 7 bases; J trimming: 2 bases; junction bases outside the gene matches: 9. The length of the CDR3 is 14 residues. Per germline, CDR1 SQVTM and CDR2 ANQGSEA. CDR3 sequence: CSEIPGQGNTEAFF. CDR3 coding DNA: TGCAGCGAAATTCCAGGACAGGGCAACACTGAAGCTTTCTTT.

This rearrangement joins TRBV7-9 to TRBJ2-5, with D perhaps matching TRBD1 (6 bases). This CDR3 has 16 amino acids. Germline V gene data show CDR1 as SEHNR and CDR2 as FQNEAQ (reference sequence). The V gene lost 6 bases and the J gene lost 5 bases, with 22 bases spanning the gap. CDR3 sequence reads: CASRIHTGPRRETQYF. As DNA, the CDR3 is TGTGCCAGCAGGATACATACAGGGCCCCGAAGGGAGACCCAGTACTTC.

This rearrangement joins TRBV25-1 to TRBJ2-1, with unresolved D. Germline V gene data show CDR1 as MGHDK and CDR2 as SYGVNS. Trimming pared 6 bases from V and 7 bases from J, leaving 19 bases between. The CDR3 has 15 residues. The CDR3 coding sequence is TGTGCCAGCAGAGAAGATGGGCGAAGGCTAAATGAGCAGTTCTTC. This gives the protein CASREDGRRLNEQFF.

The chain couples TRBV7-9 to TRBJ2-7; the match to TRBD1 covers 9 bases. The CDR3 has 14 residues. With V trimmed by 6 bases and J by 7 bases, 10 bases remained unmatched. The germline CDR1 and CDR2 sequences are SEHNR and FQNEAQ (reference sequence). The chain's CDR3 is CASSSTGGYWEQYF. The CDR3 nucleotides read TGTGCCAGCAGTTCTACAGGGGGCTATTGGGAGCAGTACTTC.